The present TCR beta chain was sequenced within a study of blood T cell repertoires in COVID-19. CDR3 length: 14 residues. In germline, CDR1 is LGHDT, CDR2 YNNKEL (reference sequence). Trimming took off 0 bases at V and 5 bases at J, with 10 bases between the two ends. Clones were sequenced by immunoSEQ multiplex PCR, and TCRdb holds only the in-frame ones, with some missing. This table has about 230,000 clones, 84% appearing once. The TCR comes from a man in his forties who had recovered from COVID-19. Sequenced input: peripheral blood. The chain joins TRBV3-1 (or the pseudogene TRBV3-2) to TRBJ1-2; D gene uncertain. CDR3 sequence: CASSQDLGVYGYTF. As DNA, the CDR3 is TGTGCCAGCAGCCAAGATTTAGGAGTTTATGGCTACACCTTC.